A selection of T cell receptor beta chains follows, all from one sample in a study of vaccination effects on CD4 cells after COVID-19. Their antigen targets remain unknown. Profiling relied on immunoSEQ multiplex PCR, and the TCRdb table lists in-frame clones only, not all of them. The sample yields roughly 27,000 clones, roughly 72% seen once. This specimen was CD4+ T cells from PBMCs cultured with SARS-CoV-2 spike peptides, taken before COVID-19 vaccination. These receptors all come from a human donor who had a prior SARS-CoV-2 infection. Both conserved end residues are part of each CDR3. The D gene is left open where the match is weak. Only some rows state a clone size, as once, few, many or a class for expanded clones.

cdr3_length,j_call,d_call,v_call,clone_size,cdr3_aa,cdr3_nt
14,TRBJ2-5,TRBD2,TRBV25-1,.,CASSLAGRQETQYF,TGTGCCAGCAGCCTAGCGGGTAGACAAGAGACCCAGTACTTC
15,TRBJ2-3,.,TRBV5-8,.,CASSLEGLGADTQYF,TGTGCCAGCAGCTTGGAGGGCTTAGGGGCAGATACGCAGTATTTT
18,TRBJ2-2,TRBD2,TRBV4-2,.,CASSQVSSLAGESGELFF,TGTGCCAGCAGCCAAGTTTCGTCCCTAGCGGGAGAATCCGGGGAGCTGTTTTTT
18,TRBJ2-5,TRBD2,TRBV5-1,.,CASSYRTSGRIVGETQYF,TGCGCCAGCAGCTACCGGACTAGCGGGAGGATTGTTGGGGAGACCCAGTACTTC
13,TRBJ1-2,.,TRBV6-5,.,CASSRANEYGYTF,TGTGCCAGCAGCCGCGCCAATGAGTATGGCTACACCTTC
15,TRBJ2-7,.,TRBV6-5,.,CASSLQTGYPHEQYF,TGTGCCAGCAGTCTACAGACAGGCTACCCCCACGAGCAGTACTTC
16,TRBJ1-5,.,TRBV6-4,once,CASSAVRDGDNQPQHF,TGTGCCAGCAGTGCCGTCCGGGACGGGGACAATCAGCCCCAGCATTTT
14,TRBJ2-7,.,TRBV19,.,CASTTQTGNYEQYF,TGTGCCAGTACCACTCAAACAGGGAACTACGAGCAGTACTTC
17,TRBJ2-1,TRBD2,TRBV5-4,.,CASSRPGLAGFSNEQFF,TGTGCCAGCAGCCGCCCGGGACTAGCGGGGTTCTCGAATGAGCAGTTCTTC
15,TRBJ1-4,.,TRBV4-1,few,CASSQDGLGGEKLFF,TGCGCCAGCAGCCAAGATGGGTTGGGGGGTGAAAAACTGTTTTTT
16,TRBJ2-3,TRBD2,TRBV7-8,.,CASSPQGGWGTDTQYF,TGTGCCAGCAGCCCCCAGGGAGGGTGGGGTACAGATACGCAGTATTTT
14,TRBJ2-7,.,TRBV9,.,CASSESVGPYEQYF,TGTGCCAGCAGCGAGAGCGTGGGACCCTACGAGCAGTACTTC
14,TRBJ2-3,.,TRBV27,few,CASSFRGRADTQYF,TGTGCCAGCAGCTTTCGGGGTCGCGCAGATACGCAGTATTTT
15,TRBJ2-1,TRBD2,TRBV6-2/TRBV6-3,.,CASSQGLAGVREQFF,TGTGCCAGCAGCCAGGGACTAGCGGGAGTTCGTGAGCAGTTCTTC
14,TRBJ2-5,.,TRBV4-2,.,CASSQEGREETQYF,TGTGCCAGCAGCCAAGAAGGCAGGGAAGAGACCCAGTACTTC
14,TRBJ1-2,.,TRBV6-2/TRBV6-3,.,CASSYSGHNYGYTF,TGTGCCAGCAGTTACTCGGGACACAACTATGGCTACACCTTC
14,TRBJ1-1,.,TRBV27,.,CASSPGYGNTEAFF,TGTGCCAGCAGTCCAGGGTATGGGAACACTGAAGCTTTCTTT
18,TRBJ1-1,.,TRBV9,.,CASSVGKKTPGRNTEAFF,TGTGCCAGCAGCGTAGGGAAAAAAACTCCAGGGAGGAACACTGAAGCTTTCTTT
13,TRBJ2-2,.,TRBV7-9,.,CASSLIGYGELFF,TGTGCCAGCAGCTTGATTGGATACGGGGAGCTGTTTTTT
13,TRBJ2-7,.,TRBV11-1,.,CASSLTRAYEQYF,TGTGCCAGCAGCTTAACTAGGGCCTACGAGCAGTACTTC
16,TRBJ2-1,.,TRBV21-1,.,CASSEMEGSSYNEQFF,TGTGCCAGCAGCGAAATGGAGGGGAGCTCCTACAATGAGCAGTTCTTC
14,TRBJ2-7,.,TRBV6-6,.,CASSYSSEEDEQYF,TGTGCCAGCAGTTACTCGAGTGAGGAGGACGAGCAGTACTTC
18,TRBJ2-1,TRBD2,TRBV4-1,few,CASSQGELRGGSYNEQFF,TGCGCCAGCAGCCAAGGGGAACTGCGGGGGGGGTCCTACAATGAGCAGTTCTTC
14,TRBJ2-1,.,TRBV3-1/TRBV3-2,.,CASSKPRAWNEQFF,TGTGCCAGCAGCAAGCCCCGAGCATGGAATGAGCAGTTCTTC
15,TRBJ2-5,TRBD1,TRBV11-3,few,CASSRSGTVGETQYF,TGTGCCAGCAGCCGTTCCGGGACAGTCGGAGAGACCCAGTACTTC
12,TRBJ2-1,.,TRBV6-5,once,CASSKGRGEQFF,TGTGCCAGCAGCAAGGGGAGAGGCGAGCAGTTCTTC
13,TRBJ2-1,TRBD2,TRBV3-1/TRBV3-2,.,CASRASGYNEQFF,TGTGCCAGCAGGGCTAGCGGCTACAATGAGCAGTTCTTC
15,TRBJ2-6,.,TRBV5-6,.,CASSLGVSSANVLTF,TGTGCCAGCAGCTTGGGAGTCTCGTCGGCCAACGTCCTGACTTTC
16,TRBJ2-3,.,TRBV4-1,.,CASSRKARDFTDTQYF,TGCGCCAGCAGCAGGAAAGCGAGGGACTTCACAGATACGCAGTATTTT
16,TRBJ1-1,TRBD1,TRBV30,.,CAWMIRIDRERAEAFF,TGTGCCTGGATGATAAGGATAGACAGGGAACGGGCTGAAGCTTTCTTT
18,TRBJ2-1,TRBD2,TRBV7-2,.,CASGRTSGGRPSYNEQFF,TGTGCCAGCGGAAGGACTAGCGGGGGTCGGCCGTCCTACAATGAGCAGTTCTTC
17,TRBJ2-3,.,TRBV5-1,few,CASSLVGIGAGTDTQYF,TGCGCCAGCAGCTTGGTTGGGATAGGGGCTGGCACAGATACGCAGTATTTT
16,TRBJ2-7,.,TRBV10-3,few,CAISSLGGTPAYEQYF,TGTGCCATCAGCTCACTAGGAGGGACCCCAGCCTACGAGCAGTACTTC
15,TRBJ2-4,TRBD1,TRBV23-1,.,CASRPDRVDKNIQYF,TGCGCCAGCAGACCCGACAGGGTCGACAAAAACATTCAGTACTTC
13,TRBJ2-2,.,TRBV24-1,.,CATSDGYTGELFF,TGTGCCACCAGTGATGGGTACACCGGGGAGCTGTTTTTT
13,TRBJ2-1,.,TRBV6-2/TRBV6-3,.,CASSFDSYNEQFF,TGTGCCAGCAGTTTTGACTCCTACAATGAGCAGTTCTTC
13,TRBJ1-1,.,TRBV29-1,.,CSVAKVLNTEAFF,TGCAGCGTTGCGAAGGTATTGAACACTGAAGCTTTCTTT
14,TRBJ1-1,TRBD1,TRBV18,.,CASSPDRGDTEAFF,TGTGCCAGCTCACCCGACAGGGGAGACACTGAAGCTTTCTTT
14,TRBJ2-1,TRBD1,TRBV18,.,CASSRDSPRDEQFF,TGTGCCAGCTCAAGGGACAGCCCTAGGGATGAGCAGTTCTTC
12,TRBJ1-2,.,TRBV12-3/TRBV12-4,.,CASRQWSGGYTF,TGTGCCAGCAGGCAGTGGTCTGGTGGCTACACCTTC
14,TRBJ1-1,.,TRBV5-4,.,CASSPTGWGTEAFF,TGTGCCAGCAGCCCAACGGGTTGGGGCACTGAAGCTTTCTTT
14,TRBJ2-7,TRBD1,TRBV5-1,.,CASSLSSGGYEQYF,TGCGCCAGCAGCTTGTCGTCAGGGGGCTACGAGCAGTACTTC
15,TRBJ2-5,.,TRBV7-2,.,CASSGGTLPGETQYF,TGTGCCAGCAGCGGTGGGACTTTACCCGGGGAGACCCAGTACTTC
16,TRBJ2-2,.,TRBV7-6,.,CASNLGSLFYTGELFF,TGTGCCAGCAATCTAGGGAGCCTTTTCTACACCGGGGAGCTGTTTTTT